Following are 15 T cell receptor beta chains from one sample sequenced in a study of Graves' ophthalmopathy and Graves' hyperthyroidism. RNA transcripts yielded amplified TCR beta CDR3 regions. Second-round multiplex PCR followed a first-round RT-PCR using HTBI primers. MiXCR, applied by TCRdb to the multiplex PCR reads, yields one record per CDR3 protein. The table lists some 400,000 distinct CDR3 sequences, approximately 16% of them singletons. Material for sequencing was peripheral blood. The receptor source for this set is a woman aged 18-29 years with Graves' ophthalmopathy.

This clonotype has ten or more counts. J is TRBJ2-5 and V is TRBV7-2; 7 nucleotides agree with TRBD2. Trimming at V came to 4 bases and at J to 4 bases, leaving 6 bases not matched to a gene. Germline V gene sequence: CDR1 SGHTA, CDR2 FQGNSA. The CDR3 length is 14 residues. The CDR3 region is CASSSGLVRETQYF. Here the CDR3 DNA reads TGTGCCAGCAGCTCAGGACTAGTCAGAGAGACCCAGTACTTC.

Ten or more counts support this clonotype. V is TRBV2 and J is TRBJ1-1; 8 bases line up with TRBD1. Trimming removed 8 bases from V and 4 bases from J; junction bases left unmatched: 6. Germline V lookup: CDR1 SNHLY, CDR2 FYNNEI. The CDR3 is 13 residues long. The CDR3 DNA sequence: TGTGCCAGCTTATCAACAGGGGGCACTGAAGCTTTCTTT. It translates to CASLSTGGTEAFF. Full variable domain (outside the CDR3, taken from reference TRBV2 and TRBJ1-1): EPEVTQTPSHQVTQMGQEVILRCVPISNHLYFYWYRQILGQKVEFLVSFYNNEISEKSEIFDDQFSVERPDGSNFTLKIRSTKLEDSAMYFCASLSTGGTEAFFGQGTRLTVV.

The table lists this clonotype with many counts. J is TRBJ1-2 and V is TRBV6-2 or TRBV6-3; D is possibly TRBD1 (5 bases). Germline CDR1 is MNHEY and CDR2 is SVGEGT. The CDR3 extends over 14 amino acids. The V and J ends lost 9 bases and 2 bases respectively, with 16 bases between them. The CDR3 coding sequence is TGTGCCAGAGTACGATATAGACAGAACTATGGCTACACCTTC. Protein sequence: CARVRYRQNYGYTF.

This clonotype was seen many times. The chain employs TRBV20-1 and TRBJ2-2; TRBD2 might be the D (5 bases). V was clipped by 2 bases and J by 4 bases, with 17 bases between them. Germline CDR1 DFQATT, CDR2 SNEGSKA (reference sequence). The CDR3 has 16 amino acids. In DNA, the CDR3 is TGCAGTGCTAGAATCAGCGAGAGGGATTTCACCGGGGAGCTGTTTTTT. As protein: CSARISERDFTGELFF.

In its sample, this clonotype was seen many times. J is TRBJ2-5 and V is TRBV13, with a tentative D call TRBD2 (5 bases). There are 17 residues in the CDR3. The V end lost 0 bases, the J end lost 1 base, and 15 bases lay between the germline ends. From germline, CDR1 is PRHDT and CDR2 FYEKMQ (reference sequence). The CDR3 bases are TGTGCCAGCAGCTTAGGCCCCCGGACTGGCATCCAAGAGACCCAGTACTTC. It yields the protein CASSLGPRTGIQETQYF.

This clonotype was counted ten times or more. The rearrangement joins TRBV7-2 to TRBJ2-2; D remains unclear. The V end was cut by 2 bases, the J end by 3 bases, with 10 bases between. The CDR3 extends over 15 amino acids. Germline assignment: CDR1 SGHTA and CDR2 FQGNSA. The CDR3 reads CASSLNGFYTGELFF. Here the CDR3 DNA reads TGTGCCAGCAGCTTAAACGGCTTTTACACCGGGGAGCTGTTTTTT.

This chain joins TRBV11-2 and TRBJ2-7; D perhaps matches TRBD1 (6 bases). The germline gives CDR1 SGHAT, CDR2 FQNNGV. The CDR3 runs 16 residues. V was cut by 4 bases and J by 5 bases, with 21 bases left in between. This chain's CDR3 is CASSSIPGHGNDEQYF. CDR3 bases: TGTGCCAGCAGCTCGATACCGGGACACGGAAACGACGAGCAGTACTTC.

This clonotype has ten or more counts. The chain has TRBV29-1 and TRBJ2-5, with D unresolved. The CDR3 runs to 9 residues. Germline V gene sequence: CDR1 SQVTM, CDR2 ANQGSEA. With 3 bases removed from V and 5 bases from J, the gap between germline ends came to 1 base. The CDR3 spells CSVEETQYF. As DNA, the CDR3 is TGCAGCGTTGAGGAGACCCAGTACTTC.

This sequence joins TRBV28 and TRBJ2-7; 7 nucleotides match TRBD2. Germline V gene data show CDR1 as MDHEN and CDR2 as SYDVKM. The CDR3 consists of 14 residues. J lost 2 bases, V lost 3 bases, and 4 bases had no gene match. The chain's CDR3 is CASSLPSGAYEQYF. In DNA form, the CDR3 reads TGTGCCAGCAGTTTGCCTAGCGGAGCCTACGAGCAGTACTTC. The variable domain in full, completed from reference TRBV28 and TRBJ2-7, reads DVKVTQSSRYLVKRTGEKVFLECVQDMDHENMFWYRQDPGLGLRLIYFSYDVKMKEKGDIPEGYSVSREKKERFSLILESASTNQTSMYLCASSLPSGAYEQYFGPGTRLTVT.

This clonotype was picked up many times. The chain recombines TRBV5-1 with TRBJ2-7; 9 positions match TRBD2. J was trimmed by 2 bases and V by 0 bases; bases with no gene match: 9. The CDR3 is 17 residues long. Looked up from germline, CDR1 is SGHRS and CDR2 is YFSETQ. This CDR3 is CASSLGVSAGGTYEQYF. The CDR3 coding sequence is TGCGCCAGCAGCTTGGGAGTCTCAGCGGGAGGCACCTACGAGCAGTACTTC.

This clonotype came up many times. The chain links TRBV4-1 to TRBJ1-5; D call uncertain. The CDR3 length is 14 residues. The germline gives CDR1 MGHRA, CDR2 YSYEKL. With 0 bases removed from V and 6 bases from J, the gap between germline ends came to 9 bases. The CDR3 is CASSQEFGVQPQHF. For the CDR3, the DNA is TGCGCCAGCAGCCAAGAATTTGGAGTTCAGCCCCAGCATTTT.

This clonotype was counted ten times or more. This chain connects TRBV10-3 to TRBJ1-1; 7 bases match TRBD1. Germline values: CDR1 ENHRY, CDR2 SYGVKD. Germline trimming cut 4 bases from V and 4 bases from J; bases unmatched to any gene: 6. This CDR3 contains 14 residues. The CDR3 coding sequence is TGTGCCATCAGTGCCACGACAGGGAGCACTGAAGCTTTCTTT. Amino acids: CAISATTGSTEAFF.

CDR3 sequence reads: CASSPRTSETQYF. DNA for the CDR3: TGTGCCAGCAGCCCACGGACTTCGGAGACCCAGTACTTC. The chain links TRBV9 to TRBJ2-5; a weak D match, TRBD2 (5 bases). This CDR3 is built from 13 residues. Trimming left V 4 bases short and J 5 bases short, with 12 bases between. Per germline, CDR1 SGDLS and CDR2 YYNGEE.

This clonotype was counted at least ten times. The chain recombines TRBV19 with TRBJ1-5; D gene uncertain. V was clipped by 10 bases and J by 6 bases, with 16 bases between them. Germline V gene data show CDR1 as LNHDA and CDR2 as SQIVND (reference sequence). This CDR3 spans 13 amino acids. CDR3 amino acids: CATTPWRFQPQHF. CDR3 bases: TGTGCCACCACCCCTTGGAGGTTTCAGCCCCAGCATTTT.

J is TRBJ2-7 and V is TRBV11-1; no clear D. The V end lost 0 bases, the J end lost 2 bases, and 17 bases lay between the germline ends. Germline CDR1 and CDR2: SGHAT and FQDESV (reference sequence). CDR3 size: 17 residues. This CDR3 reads CASSLAPEAAGAYEQYF. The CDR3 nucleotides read TGTGCCAGCAGCTTAGCCCCAGAGGCGGCAGGCGCCTACGAGCAGTACTTC.